Each of the 32 T cell receptor beta chains below was sequenced from the same sample in a study of T cells in Graves' hyperthyroidism and ophthalmopathy. Using RNA transcripts as the source, TCR beta CDR3 regions were amplified. Initially, a first-round RT-PCR of the TCR CDR3 employed the HTBI primer set. Each CDR3 protein is one row after TCRdb ran MiXCR on the multiplex PCR reads. The table shows about 500,000 distinct CDR3 sequences, with roughly 16% occurring only once. Sequencing input: blood. These receptors originate from a woman aged 25-40 years with Graves' ophthalmopathy.

V and J are TRBV5-1 and TRBJ2-5; D is uncertain. This CDR3 region has 11 residues. The germline CDR1 and CDR2 sequences are SGHRS and YFSETQ. V lost 7 bases and J 3 bases, leaving 7 bases between the germline ends. The CDR3 sequence: CASGIEETQYF. CDR3 nucleotide sequence: TGCGCCAGCGGGATCGAAGAGACCCAGTACTTC.

This sequence joins TRBV5-4 and TRBJ2-1; D gene unclear. Germline V CDR1 and CDR2: SGHNT, YYREEE (reference sequence). The CDR3 loop spans 14 amino acids. The V end was cut by 10 bases, the J end by 1 base, with 15 bases between. CDR3 protein: CAAGWPSSYNEQFF. The CDR3, as DNA: TGTGCCGCTGGGTGGCCGTCGTCCTACAATGAGCAGTTCTTC.

The chain combines TRBV3-1 with TRBJ1-2, with 11 nucleotides matching TRBD1. The ends lost 4 bases at V and 7 bases at J; junction bases unmatched: 2. There are 13 residues in the CDR3. Germline V gene lookup returns CDR1 LGHDT and CDR2 YNNKEL (reference sequence). The CDR3 spells CASSRGQGVGYTF. CDR3 nucleotides: TGTGCCAGCAGCCGGGGACAGGGGGTTGGCTACACCTTC.

This clonotype was recorded at least ten times. The rearrangement joins TRBV7-8 to TRBJ1-2, with D possibly matching TRBD1 (5 bases). The germline V gene encodes CDR1 SGHVS and CDR2 FQNEAQ. The CDR3 spans 15 residues. The V end was cut by 6 bases, the J end by 0 bases, with 14 bases between. This CDR3 is CASSEWGLSNYGYTF. CDR3 bases: TGTGCCAGCAGTGAATGGGGCCTTTCTAACTATGGCTACACCTTC.

This clonotype was counted ten times or more. The V gene is TRBV4-1, the J gene TRBJ1-2; maybe TRBD1 (6 bases). CDR3 size: 15 residues. CDR1 is MGHRA, CDR2 YSYEKL, per germline. Trimming pared 0 bases from V and 6 bases from J, leaving 14 bases between. The CDR3 loop reads CASSQEELRTDGYTF. The CDR3 DNA reads as TGCGCCAGCAGCCAAGAGGAGCTACGGACAGATGGCTACACCTTC.

J is TRBJ2-7 and V is TRBV6-1; 8 bases line up with TRBD2. The CDR3 sequence is 14 residues long. In germline, CDR1 is MNHNS, CDR2 SASEGT. Unmatched junction bases numbered 9, after V lost 6 bases and J lost 5 bases. The CDR3 bases are TGTGCCAGCAGGGCTAGCGGGTCAAAGAACGAGCAGTACTTC. Translation gives CASRASGSKNEQYF.

This clonotype was counted ten times or more. CDR3 in amino acids: CASSLKRRSGNTIYF. The CDR3 coding sequence is TGTGCCAGCAGTTTAAAGCGCCGCTCTGGAAACACCATATATTTT. The chain has TRBV28 and TRBJ1-3, with D uncertain. The CDR3 has 15 amino acids. Trimming removed 2 bases at V and 0 bases at J, with 8 bases between. Germline CDR1 MDHEN, CDR2 SYDVKM. The entire variable domain, with the rest obtained from reference TRBV28 and TRBJ1-3, is as follows: DVKVTQSSRYLVKRTGEKVFLECVQDMDHENMFWYRQDPGLGLRLIYFSYDVKMKEKGDIPEGYSVSREKKERFSLILESASTNQTSMYLCASSLKRRSGNTIYFGEGSWLTVV.

This chain links TRBV28 with TRBJ1-4, with D tentatively TRBD1 (6 bases). Germline assignment: CDR1 MDHEN and CDR2 SYDVKM. V shed 6 bases and J shed 8 bases, with 16 bases lying between them. The CDR3 covers 14 residues. This CDR3 is CASRRGGNREKLFF. The CDR3 DNA is TGTGCCAGCAGGAGAGGGGGGAATCGGGAAAAACTGTTTTTT.

This clonotype came up many times. This chain joins TRBV7-2 and TRBJ2-1, with D maybe TRBD2 (6 bases). Germline V gene sequence: CDR1 SGHTA, CDR2 FQGNSA. V lost 4 bases and J 0 bases, leaving 16 bases between the germline ends. The CDR3 totals 17 residues. CDR3 nucleotides: TGTGCCAGCAGCTGGCGAGGACGGGGGAGCTCCTACAATGAGCAGTTCTTC. The encoded protein is CASSWRGRGSSYNEQFF.

The genes are TRBV10-2 and TRBJ1-4, with TRBD1 matching over 7 bases. Germline trimming cut 5 bases from V and 5 bases from J; bases unmatched to any gene: 2. The CDR3 has 13 residues. CDR1 WSHSY and CDR2 SAAADI come from the germline V gene. This chain's CDR3 is CASSQGGNEKLFF. The CDR3 bases are TGCGCCAGCAGTCAGGGGGGGAATGAAAAACTGTTTTTT.

This clonotype has a handful of counts. This rearrangement joins TRBV29-1 to TRBJ2-3; D is undetermined. Germline assignment: CDR1 SQVTM and CDR2 ANQGSEA. V lost 3 bases, J lost 5 bases, and 6 bases lay in between. The CDR3 contains 11 residues. Written as DNA, the CDR3 is TGCAGCGTTGACATGGGAGATACGCAGTATTTT. Its translation is CSVDMGDTQYF.

At least ten counts were recorded for this clonotype. The chain joins TRBV27 to TRBJ2-7, with D uncertain. The CDR3 covers 15 residues. V shed 2 bases and J shed 2 bases, with 13 bases lying between them. Germline loops: CDR1 MNHEY, CDR2 SMNVEV (reference sequence). The CDR3 region is CASSLATLVPYEQYF. In DNA form, the CDR3 reads TGTGCCAGCAGTTTAGCCACCCTAGTGCCCTACGAGCAGTACTTC.

The chain combines TRBV7-2 with TRBJ2-1; TRBD2 is a possible D gene (5 bases). This CDR3 is built from 13 residues. Trimming removed 5 bases from V and 5 bases from J, with 10 bases in between. The germline CDR1 and CDR2 sequences are SGHTA and FQGNSA. The CDR3 region is CASSISGDNEQFF. The CDR3, as DNA: TGTGCCAGCAGCATTTCCGGGGACAATGAGCAGTTCTTC.

CDR3 sequence reads: CASSYSGTRGNTIYF. The DNA of the CDR3 is TGTGCCAGCAGCTACTCCGGGACAAGAGGAAACACCATATATTTT. The J gene is TRBJ1-3, the V gene TRBV14; possibly TRBD1 for D (6 bases). The CDR3 length is 15 residues. V lost 5 bases and J lost 4, with 15 bases in between. CDR1 SGHDN and CDR2 FVKESK come from the germline V gene. Looking up the rest from reference TRBV14 and TRBJ1-3 gives the full variable domain: EAGVTQFPSHSVIEKGQTVTLRCDPISGHDNLYWYRRVMGKEIKFLLHFVKESKQDESGMPNNRFLAERTGGTYSTLKVQPAELEDSGVYFCASSYSGTRGNTIYFGEGSWLTVV.

This clonotype has at least ten counts. The rearrangement uses TRBV28 and TRBJ1-5; perhaps TRBD1 as D (5 bases). The germline V gene encodes CDR1 MDHEN and CDR2 SYDVKM. CDR3 length: 18 amino acids. Trimming took off 5 bases at V and 1 base at J, with 21 bases between the two ends. CDR3 loop: CASSPFGGRGGSNQPQHF. The CDR3 DNA reads as TGTGCCAGCAGTCCTTTTGGGGGGAGAGGAGGAAGCAATCAGCCCCAGCATTTT.

This clonotype has a count of ten or more. The chain has TRBV20-1 and TRBJ2-3; the match to TRBD2 covers 12 bases. Germline CDR1 is DFQATT and CDR2 is SNEGSKA (reference sequence). V was clipped by 2 bases and J by 5 bases; unmatched bases: 11. The CDR3 consists of 17 residues. The CDR3 nucleotides read TGCAGTGCTAGAAGTCGTATACTAGCGGGAGGAGAAGATACGCAGTATTTT. Protein sequence: CSARSRILAGGEDTQYF.

This clonotype was counted at least ten times. The rearrangement links TRBV20-1 to TRBJ1-6; tentative D call: TRBD1 (6 bases). Germline V CDR1 and CDR2: DFQATT, SNEGSKA (reference sequence). Trimming cost V 6 bases and J 0 bases, with 18 bases left between them. The CDR3 consists of 17 residues. In nucleotides, the CDR3 is TGCAGTGCACTGGCCAGGGGCTTAAGCTCCTATAATTCACCCCTCCACTTT. It is translated as CSALARGLSSYNSPLHF.

This clonotype has only a few counts. The CDR3 region has the DNA TGTGCCAGCAGCTCAGCGGGTGTCTCCTACAATGAGCAGTTCTTC. Translation gives CASSSAGVSYNEQFF. The V and J genes are TRBV11-2 and TRBJ2-1; D might be TRBD2 (6 bases). The length of the CDR3 is 15 residues. V was clipped by 4 bases and J by 0 bases, with 10 bases between them. Germline V gene lookup returns CDR1 SGHAT and CDR2 FQNNGV.

This clonotype was counted only a few times. For the CDR3, the DNA is TGTGCCAGCAGGGGAGGGATGGACACTGAAGCTTTCTTT. Translated, it gives CASRGGMDTEAFF. V and J are TRBV6-1 and TRBJ1-1; D remains ambiguous. Germline CDR1 and CDR2: MNHNS and SASEGT. This CDR3 has 13 residues. The V and J ends lost 6 bases and 3 bases respectively, with 11 bases between them.

This clonotype was found many times. This sequence joins TRBV12-3 or TRBV12-4 and TRBJ2-1, with 8 bases matching TRBD2. The CDR3 covers 15 residues. With 3 bases clipped from V and 8 bases from J, the junction kept 9 bases outside the gene matches. CDR3 residues: CASSFGPTLADEQFF. As DNA, the CDR3 is TGTGCCAGCAGTTTTGGCCCAACACTAGCGGATGAGCAGTTCTTC.

About this clonotype: A much larger clone lies a single base off, so this may be a read error. V usage is TRBV2 and J usage is TRBJ2-1; D gene ambiguous. Trimming shortened V by 4 bases and J by 9 bases, and 16 bases separated the two germline ends. Germline V CDR1 and CDR2: SNHLY, FYNNEI. This CDR3 has 14 amino acids. The CDR3 is CASSGATAYVEQFF. CDR3 DNA sequence: TGTGCCAGCAGTGGAGCGACCGCCTACGTTGAGCAGTTCTTC.

This clonotype was seen ten or more times. V gene TRBV5-1 combines with J gene TRBJ2-7; D unresolved. The V gene's germline CDR1 is SGHRS and CDR2 YFSETQ. This CDR3 is 12 amino acids long. V was clipped by 0 bases and J by 8 bases, with 9 bases between them. The CDR3 loop reads CASSLGKQQQYF. DNA for the CDR3: TGCGCCAGCAGCTTGGGAAAGCAACAGCAGTACTTC.

This clonotype was seen only a few times. The genes are TRBV2 and TRBJ2-7, with D perhaps TRBD2 (6 bases). V lost 7 bases, J lost 3 bases, and 19 bases lay in between. The CDR3 runs 15 residues. CDR1 SNHLY and CDR2 FYNNEI come from the germline V gene. In DNA, the CDR3 is TGTGCCAGCACTCCCCCCGGGCGGGGATACTACGAGCAGTACTTC. Translated, it gives CASTPPGRGYYEQYF. The entire variable domain, with the rest obtained from reference TRBV2 and TRBJ2-7, is as follows: EPEVTQTPSHQVTQMGQEVILRCVPISNHLYFYWYRQILGQKVEFLVSFYNNEISEKSEIFDDQFSVERPDGSNFTLKIRSTKLEDSAMYFCASTPPGRGYYEQYFGPGTRLTVT.

V usage is TRBV19 and J usage is TRBJ2-5, with D tentatively TRBD1 (6 bases). CDR1 and CDR2 from the germline V gene are LNHDA and SQIVND (reference sequence). The CDR3 spans 15 residues. V was trimmed by 3 bases and J by 5 bases, leaving 16 bases between them. CDR3 sequence reads: CASSITGTPPETQYF. The DNA of the CDR3 is TGTGCCAGTAGTATCACCGGGACACCACCCGAGACCCAGTACTTC.

The table lists this clonotype with many counts. The chain has TRBV7-6 and TRBJ1-5, with D possibly TRBD1 on 6 matching bases. The CDR3 consists of 17 residues. Trimming stripped 4 bases from V and 6 bases from J, with 22 bases between. Germline V gene sequence: CDR1 SGHVS, CDR2 FNYEAQ. The CDR3 DNA reads as TGTGCCAGCAGCTCGGGGGCCATCGGGGGCGCAGGTCAGCCCCAGCATTTT. Residues: CASSSGAIGGAGQPQHF.

This clonotype was seen more than once but under ten times. J is TRBJ2-2 and V is TRBV7-9, with a tentative D call TRBD2 (5 bases). V gave up 3 bases and J gave up 6 bases, with 14 bases separating them. Germline V gene data show CDR1 as SEHNR and CDR2 as FQNEAQ (reference sequence). The CDR3 is made up of 15 amino acids. CDR3 in amino acids: CASSFADSSAGELFF. CDR3 nucleotides: TGTGCCAGCAGCTTCGCGGACTCTTCAGCCGGGGAGCTGTTTTTT.

Comments on this clonotype: A much more abundant neighbour one base away suggests this may be a read error. This chain's CDR3 is CASSSLRVAEETQYF. The DNA of the CDR3 is TGTGCCAGCAGTTCCTTAAGAGTAGCGGAAGAGACCCAGTACTTC. The chain links TRBV28 to TRBJ2-5, with D possibly matching TRBD2 (6 bases). This CDR3 region has 15 residues. From germline, CDR1 is MDHEN and CDR2 SYDVKM. Trimming shortened V by 4 bases and J by 3 bases, and 15 bases separated the two germline ends.

At least ten counts were recorded for this clonotype. The rearrangement uses TRBV30 and TRBJ2-2, with D tentatively TRBD1 or TRBD2 (6 bases each). CDR3 size: 15 residues. V lost 2 bases, J lost 4 bases, and 14 bases lay in between. In germline, CDR1 is GTSNPN, CDR2 SVGIG (reference sequence). Here the CDR3 reads CAWSRGGQGTGELFF. DNA for the CDR3: TGTGCCTGGAGTCGAGGGGGGCAGGGCACCGGGGAGCTGTTTTTT.

The rearrangement joins TRBV24-1 to TRBJ1-2; D is perhaps TRBD1 (5 bases). Germline CDR1 reads KGHDR; CDR2 reads SFDVKD. Trimming shortened V by 6 bases and J by 3 bases, and 10 bases separated the two germline ends. The CDR3 extends over 13 amino acids. In DNA, the CDR3 is TGTGCCACCAGTCATTCGGGGGACTATGGCTACACCTTC. Amino acids: CATSHSGDYGYTF.

This clonotype was seen many times. The chain has TRBV5-1 and TRBJ2-1; D unresolved. This CDR3 has 14 amino acids. Trimming removed 5 bases from V and 0 bases from J, with 9 bases in between. Germline V gene sequence: CDR1 SGHRS, CDR2 YFSETQ. The chain's CDR3 is CASSIVGSYNEQFF. The CDR3 DNA follows: TGCGCCAGCAGTATCGTAGGCTCCTACAATGAGCAGTTCTTC.

This clonotype was counted many times. The chain carries TRBV28 and TRBJ1-3; the match to TRBD1 covers 7 bases. With 7 bases clipped from V and 4 bases from J, the junction kept 7 bases outside the gene matches. In germline, CDR1 is MDHEN, CDR2 SYDVKM. This CDR3 has 14 amino acids. Here the CDR3 reads CASTTQGTGNTIYF. CDR3 bases: TGTGCCAGCACTACACAGGGGACAGGAAACACCATATATTTT.

This chain connects TRBV30 to TRBJ1-1, with D possibly matching TRBD1 (5 bases). The CDR3 length is 13 residues. V was cut by 3 bases and J by 1 base, with 9 bases left in between. Germline values: CDR1 GTSNPN, CDR2 SVGIG (reference sequence). The CDR3 loop is CAWSRTRNTEAFF. DNA of the CDR3: TGTGCCTGGAGCAGGACAAGGAACACTGAAGCTTTCTTT.